The rows below give T cell receptor beta chains drawn from one sample of a study of T cell repertoires in cytomegalovirus infection. What these receptors recognize is not known. TCRdb itself ran the reads through MiXCR, one entry per CDR3 protein. Found here are a few hundred thousand distinct CDR3 sequences, around two fifths of them singletons; the top ten hold 48%. Sample: cultured PBMCs, taken from culture after CMV antigen stimulation. The receptors here all came from a human donor in good health (CMV status not recorded). Some clones in this sample may be carry-over from other donors' samples. Both conserved end residues are part of each CDR3. The order of the fields is V gene, J gene, CDR3 protein.

>TRBV11-2|TRBJ2-4
CASSLEGMINIQYF
>TRBV19|TRBJ1-6
CASKGYDNSPLHF
>TRBV6-1|TRBJ1-5
CASTERRGAGQPQHF
>TRBV6-2/TRBV6-3|TRBJ2-3
CASSSHFTDTQYF
>TRBV7-2|TRBJ1-5
CASSLVDSPNQPQHF
>TRBV7-2|TRBJ2-5
CASSFEQETQYF
>TRBV11-3|TRBJ1-6
CASSATPGQNSPLHF
>TRBV12-3/TRBV12-4|TRBJ1-4
CASRPPAGPEKLFF
>TRBV5-5|TRBJ2-7
CASSWLGTYEQYF
>TRBV6-5|TRBJ2-1
CASSYSDGGTFGQFF
>TRBV20-1|TRBJ1-5
CSASPAREGNQPQHF
>TRBV7-2|TRBJ2-1
CASRIRDQGNEQFF
>TRBV4-1|TRBJ1-5
CASSPKDPSNQPQHF
>TRBV7-2|TRBJ1-1
CASSRQGGGTEAFF
>TRBV7-2|TRBJ1-4
CASSRAGTVEKLFF
>TRBV7-6|TRBJ2-3
CASSSPGLDNTQYF
>TRBV12-3/TRBV12-4|TRBJ2-3
CASITFPGATADTQYF
>TRBV6-6|TRBJ1-4
CASSYSQGYEKLFF
>TRBV7-2|TRBJ2-1
CASSLAGLVGFF
>TRBV6-1|TRBJ1-1
CASSPRFVYAEAFF
>TRBV7-2|TRBJ2-1
CASSSRGSGGAPREQFF
>TRBV15|TRBJ2-3
CATSRDPASGRSGTDTQYF
>TRBV29-1|TRBJ1-1
CSVAGGAGTEAFF
>TRBV19|TRBJ2-2
CASSIGTSRAGELFF
>TRBV7-2|TRBJ2-7
CASSRDRVGGEQYF
>TRBV5-1|TRBJ2-3
CASSLRQGADTQYF
>TRBV7-2|TRBJ1-1
CASSTGVATEAFF
>TRBV10-3|TRBJ2-7
CAVRGTTRYEQYF
>TRBV15|TRBJ1-4
CATSRALYREKLFF
>TRBV18|TRBJ1-4
CASSPGTVVEKLFF
>TRBV7-6|TRBJ2-5
CASSRPWETQYF
>TRBV11-2|TRBJ2-2
CASSPEGLHHTGELFF
>TRBV7-9|TRBJ2-1
CASSLIGRDNEQFF
>TRBV7-9|TRBJ2-1
CASSLPGPSVDEQFF
>TRBV5-1|TRBJ1-1
CASSGGTRGTEAFF
>TRBV11-3|TRBJ1-5
CASCGSGNQPQHF
>TRBV5-4|TRBJ2-1
CASSSGDSGGLYGEQFF
>TRBV5-4|TRBJ2-1
CASSSLRWGDEQFF
>TRBV6-1|TRBJ1-5
CASRLNVQGGPQHF